This TCR beta chain derives from a study of blood T cell repertoires in COVID-19. This CDR3 has 17 amino acids. The V and J ends lost 4 bases and 7 bases, in that order; junction bases with no gene match: 15. Germline CDR1 is LNHNV and CDR2 is YYDKDF (reference sequence). Sequenced by immunoSEQ multiplex PCR; TCRdb stores in-frame clones only, minus some. The sample lists approximately 340,000 clones; roughly 90% were seen once. The receptor's source is a middle-aged woman who had been exposed to COVID-19. Sequences were obtained from PBMCs or T cells enriched from blood (not recorded which). The chain employs TRBV15 and TRBJ2-1; 8 positions agree with TRBD2. Here the CDR3 DNA reads TGTGCCACCAGCACCCGACGGGGGGGAACAGGAAATAATGAGCAGTTCTTC. This encodes CATSTRRGGTGNNEQFF.